This record looks at one T cell receptor beta chain sequence and its context. Its antigen is not identified. The CDR3 runs to 16 residues. TCRB sequencing was done at Survey resolution level. Assay: immunoSEQ multiplex PCR; the TCRdb copy retains only in-frame clones and omits some. The repertoire includes fewer than 6,500 clones, less than 90% of them detected once, and roughly 2.5% sits in the top ten. This specimen comes from a study of follicular helper T cells after annual influenza vaccination. Findings of the study overall: Plasmablast frequency change correlated with clonality change in ICOS+CD38+ cTfh.

Time point specified: 2015-2016 season, 7 days after influenza vaccination. Per time point, roughly 35-100 mL of blood was sampled. ICOS+CD38+ and ICOS-CD38- fractions were sorted from non-naive CD4+CXCR5+PD-1+ cells. J is TRBJ2-5 and V is TRBV1; the table calls TRBD2, which could not be checked here. TRBV1 is flagged as a pseudogene. The receptor comes from an adult who received the influenza vaccine. The sample was CXCR5+ CD38- circulating T follicular helper cells from blood, taken 7 days after influenza vaccination. Subset of the sample: circulating Tfh, non-naive CD4+CXCR5+PD-1+ (ICOS+CD38+ or ICOS-CD38-). The CDR3 region is CTSSQGLAGASETQYF. CDR3 coding DNA: TGCACCAGCAGCCAAGGGCTAGCGGGGGCGTCAGAGACCCAGTACTTC.